This record covers a single TCR beta chain. This specimen comes from a study of CD8 T cells in Susac syndrome. Germline-derived CDR1 and CDR2 are DFQATT and SNEGSKA (reference sequence). The V gene end was trimmed by 3 bases and the J gene end by 1 base; junction bases not matched to a gene: 9. This CDR3 region has 17 residues. Susac syndrome patients met recently defined diagnostic criteria for definite or probable disease. Random-hexamer reverse transcription was applied to about 0.45 to 1 ug RNA. From the immunoSEQ multiplex PCR reads, TCRdb called clonotypes with MiXCR, one entry per CDR3 protein. Of roughly 150,000 distinct CDR3 sequences in the sample, over 90% were seen once.

The sequence was obtained from a human donor with Susac syndrome. The sample was CD8+ T cells from PBMCs. The J gene is TRBJ2-1, the V gene TRBV20-1; 10 bases fit TRBD2. The CDR3 sequence: CSASGLAGVLSYNEQFF. DNA for the CDR3: TGCAGTGCTAGTGGCCTAGCGGGAGTTTTATCCTACAATGAGCAGTTCTTC.